This TCR beta chain was observed in a study of blood T cells in healthy people across ages. Researchers report isolating at least 6 million PBMCs per sample. Germline CDR1 SEHNR, CDR2 FQNEAQ (reference sequence). CDR3 length equals 13 residues. Trimming left V 6 bases short and J 3 bases short, with 9 bases between. Note on this clonotype: What it binds is not known.

Study findings and constraints: Age brought a roughly linear fall in TCR beta diversity measured per million T cells.

A second PCR, run for roughly 7 to 11 cycles, used a sample-barcoded 5' primer plus a J-beta primer mix. Every molecule of cDNA carried a tag from a template-switch adaptor with 12 random nucleotides. Using its own MiXCR run on the 5' RACE reads, TCRdb lists one record per CDR3 protein. The top ten hold 7.9% of the sample, which has about 1,400,000 distinct CDR3 sequences, around 39% seen once. The chain joins TRBV7-9 to TRBJ2-1; D is undetermined. The sequence was collected from a woman under 30 in good health. Sequenced input: blood. CDR3: CASRVSGYNEQFF. Written as DNA, the CDR3 is TGTGCCAGCAGGGTTTCGGGCTACAATGAGCAGTTCTTC.